The source of this T cell receptor beta chain is a study of cytomegalovirus exposure and HLA in healthy donors. Whole-study findings and limits: Clusters of TCRs from the first cohort tended to co-occur in the 120 or so validation repertoires (as a later analysis found). Published work reported that the classifier diagnosed cytomegalovirus status with high specificity and sensitivity. The study labeled around 160 TCR beta chains cytomegalovirus-associated.

The CDR3 length is 15 residues. Germline CDR1 reads SGHTS; CDR2 reads YDEGEE. V was cut by 6 bases and J by 2 bases, with 15 bases left in between. This clone was counted once. Its matching antigen is unknown. Clones were read by immunoSEQ multiplex PCR, and TCRdb kept only the in-frame ones, dropping some. The sample has about 110,000 clones; more than 90% are singletons. This receptor was obtained from a woman aged 18-29 years in good health and CMV-seronegative. Material: PBMCs. The gene calls are TRBV5-8 and TRBJ1-5; D might be TRBD1 (6 bases). Here the CDR3 reads CASTPRGRGNQPQHF. DNA for the CDR3: TGTGCCAGCACGCCGCGGGGGCGAGGCAATCAGCCCCAGCATTTT.